This TCR beta chain was found in a study of cytomegalovirus exposure and HLA in healthy donors. General study findings and limits: In a later analysis, V- and J-gene trimming of beta chains associated with a DCLRE1C missense variant, replicated independently.

PCR employed 60 Vbeta and 13 Jbeta primers. TCRdb keeps only in-frame clones here, not all; method: immunoSEQ multiplex PCR. In the table there are about 140,000 clones, around two thirds of which are singletons. As for this clone: Its antigen is not identified.

V lost 6 bases to trimming and J lost 0 bases, with 15 bases between them. Germline lookup yields CDR1 KGHSH and CDR2 LQKENI. The CDR3 totals 16 residues. The clonotype comes from a male donor in good health and CMV-seronegative. The sequencing sample was made of PBMCs. V and J are TRBV18 and TRBJ2-1, with D unclear. The CDR3 protein is CASSSATKSSYNEQFF. The CDR3 DNA reads TGTGCCAGCTCGTCAGCAACTAAGAGCTCCTACAATGAGCAGTTCTTC.